This T cell receptor (beta chain) was sequenced in a study of blood T cell repertoires in COVID-19. About the study: From the United States, Italy and Spain came samples of acute and convalescent COVID-19.

Produced via immunoSEQ multiplex PCR; TCRdb's table is partial and in-frame only. The data show about 95,000 clones, approximately 84% seen once. The length of the CDR3 is 15 residues. Germline assignment: CDR1 LNHDA and CDR2 SQIVND (reference sequence). V was pared by 2 bases and J by 1 base, with 8 bases between. Sequencing was carried out using peripheral blood. The origin of this receptor is an elderly man with active or convalescent COVID-19. The chain links TRBV19 to TRBJ2-2; a possible D gene is TRBD2 (6 bases). CDR3 loop: CASSIKAGNTGELFF. Here the CDR3 DNA reads TGTGCCAGTAGTATAAAAGCGGGGAACACCGGGGAGCTGTTTTTT.